This T cell receptor (beta chain) was identified in a study of early T cells in non-severe SARS-CoV-2 infection (dated by TCRdb to about 2021). About the full investigation: Because TCR sequencing relied on bulk RNA taken from unsorted whole blood, pairing of alpha and beta chains was not possible. Results and caveats for the whole study, not just this receptor: Matching against VDJdb was skewed toward anti-spike CD8 responses, likely underestimated virus-specific expansions, and missed private and CD4 specificities.

As to this clonotype: What this receptor recognizes is not known. No much larger clone is present one base from it, and per-base qualities are unavailable.

A case-control design nested within a healthcare worker cohort in London, UK, was used, with weekly nasopharyngeal swab PCR tests and blood sampling performed. Healthcare workers were recruited during the week of the UK lockdown, between 23 and 31 March 2020, and followed weekly for up to 16 weeks. Relative to germline, V is missing 7 bases and J is missing 7 bases, with 6 bases of the junction outside any gene match. Taken from cysteine to phenylalanine, the CDR3 has 13 residues. Left in the record is the CDR3 DNA by itself, 39 bases read in frame from the first base. As encoded in the germline V gene, CDR1 is SGHVS while CDR2 is FQNEAQ. Receptor amplification or capture employed 5' RACE. Sequencing took place on a NextSeq 500. The TCR library protocol attached unique molecular identifiers to individual cDNA molecules to correct for sequencing error and PCR bias. Both TCR alpha and beta chains were sequenced, and tight co-correlation was observed between alpha and beta sequence abundances in each sample. On the authors' methods: Decombinator V4 was used to annotate the V gene, J gene and CDR3 of the TCR sequences. TCRs were defined as expanded if a significant change between any two time points was detected under a Poisson model with p below 0.0001. TCR abundances were normalised to the total number of TCRs sequenced in each sample and reported as counts per million. TRAV1-2 paired with TRAJ12, TRAJ20 or TRAJ33 defined MAIT TCRs, while TRAV10 paired with TRAJ18 defined iNKT TCRs. VDJdb, accessed on 1 November 2021, was searched for TCRs annotated for CMV, EBV and SARS-CoV-2, and TCRs annotated for more than one antigen were excluded. TCRdb reanalyzed the raw reads on its own, using fastp at Q25 for trimming and MiXCR for clone calling, and kept in-frame beta chains. Each record represents a unique CDR3 protein, reported with the most common genes and DNA among its rows. The V and J calls, along with clone size, are taken from TCRdb and not from the paper's own processing. The sample records approximately 50,000 distinct CDR3 sequences, 8.2% of which are singletons. The ten largest clones capture approximately 4.6% of the sample.

This sequence originates from an adult who was a healthcare worker with PCR-confirmed SARS-CoV-2 infection or an uninfected control (not recorded which). The chain joins TRBV7-8 to TRBJ2-1; 8 central bases correspond to TRBD1. The sequencing sample was made of whole blood. The sequence in DNA is TGTGCCAGCACCATAACAGGGGGTAATGAGCAGTTCTTC. It specifies CASTITGGNEQFF.